This passage covers 2 T cell receptor beta chains from one sample sequenced in a study of blood T cells in healthy people across ages. For the second PCR, which ran for about 6 to 11 cycles, a sample-barcoded 5' primer and a J-beta primer mix were used. TCRdb re-called the 5' RACE reads through MiXCR, storing one row per CDR3 protein. Of over 1,500,000 distinct CDR3 sequences listed, more than 35% are singletons. The sample was blood. The receptor source for this set is a human donor in good health.

The rearrangement joins TRBV12-3 or TRBV12-4 to TRBJ2-1; 9 bases are shared with TRBD2. The CDR3 sequence is 14 residues long. Losses at the gene ends were 7 bases for V and 5 bases for J; bases not matched to a gene: 6. CDR3: CASTGASGDNEQFF. In DNA, the CDR3 is TGTGCCAGCACGGGGGCTAGCGGGGACAATGAGCAGTTCTTC.

This chain uses TRBV5-6 with TRBJ1-2, with D maybe TRBD1 (5 bases). Germline loops: CDR1 SGHDT, CDR2 YYEEEE. There are 13 residues in the CDR3. V was trimmed by 4 bases and J by 8 bases, leaving 15 bases between them. CDR3 protein: CASSRGGVRGYTF. CDR3 in DNA: TGTGCCAGCAGCCGGGGGGGTGTACGGGGCTACACCTTC.